Presented here are 14 T cell receptor beta chains from one specimen sequenced in a study of T cell responses to AZD1222 COVID-19 vaccine. TCRdb's copy holds only in-frame clones and misses some; the assay was immunoSEQ multiplex PCR. The top ten hold about 15% of the sample, which has some 150,000 clones, 88% seen once. The sample here was peripheral blood, taken on day 0 of AZD1222 vaccination. The receptor source for this set is an adult in good health.

The chain recombines TRBV6-1 with TRBJ2-7; D gene ambiguous. Trimming shortened V by 2 bases and J by 2 bases, and 13 bases separated the two germline ends. CDR1 and CDR2 (germline): MNHNS, SASEGT. The CDR3 sequence is 15 residues long. Here the CDR3 DNA reads TGTGCCAGCAGTGAACCGGGCGCAGCTGCCTACGAGCAGTACTTC. Its protein is CASSEPGAAAYEQYF.

The chain is built from TRBV7-8 and TRBJ1-1; D is perhaps TRBD1 (6 bases). Germline V CDR1 and CDR2: SGHVS, FQNEAQ. V was trimmed by 5 bases and J by 1 base, leaving 11 bases between them. The CDR3 runs to 14 residues. In DNA form, the CDR3 reads TGTGCCAGCAGCCGAGGGGGGAGGAACACTGAAGCTTTCTTT. Translated: CASSRGGRNTEAFF.

This chain connects TRBV7-2 to TRBJ1-1; TRBD1 is a possible D gene (5 bases). The V and J ends lost 2 bases and 8 bases respectively, with 15 bases between them. The germline CDR1 and CDR2 sequences are SGHTA and FQGNSA. This CDR3 spans 14 amino acids. CDR3 coding DNA: TGTGCCAGCAGCTTATCCCCACAGGTTTCGGAAGCTTTCTTT. It yields the protein CASSLSPQVSEAFF.

The count of this clone is one. The V and J genes are TRBV5-1 and TRBJ2-3, with D perhaps being TRBD1 or TRBD2 (6 bases each). The CDR3 spans 14 residues. Germline V gene lookup returns CDR1 SGHRS and CDR2 YFSETQ. The V end was cut by 9 bases, the J end by 2 bases, with 16 bases between. The CDR3 nucleotides are TGCGCCACCCGGCCCGGGGGCTTCACAGATACGCAGTATTTT. Translated: CATRPGGFTDTQYF.

The rearrangement uses TRBV5-1 and TRBJ1-2, with TRBD1 identical over 12 bases. With V trimmed by 0 bases and J by 8 bases, 5 bases remained unmatched. In germline, CDR1 is SGHRS, CDR2 YFSETQ. The CDR3 has 15 amino acids. The CDR3 sequence: CASSLEGQGANGYTF. Here the CDR3 DNA reads TGCGCCAGCAGCTTGGAGGGACAGGGGGCGAACGGCTACACCTTC.

The chain joins TRBV6-6 to TRBJ2-3; D may be TRBD2 (7 bases). In germline, CDR1 is MNHNY, CDR2 SVGAGI (reference sequence). This CDR3 spans 12 amino acids. V lost 5 bases to trimming and J lost 10 bases, with 13 bases between them. CDR3 sequence (DNA): TGTGCCAGCAGTATCCGGGGGGCCCCGCAGTATTTT. Translated: CASSIRGAPQYF.

V is TRBV15 and J is TRBJ1-4; no definite D call. Germline lookup yields CDR1 LNHNV and CDR2 YYDKDF (reference sequence). V gave up 3 bases and J gave up 5 bases, with 10 bases separating them. This CDR3 has 14 residues. CDR3 sequence reads: CATSRERANEKLFF. Written as DNA, the CDR3 is TGTGCCACCAGCAGGGAGAGGGCCAATGAAAAACTGTTTTTT.

The V and J genes are TRBV5-1 and TRBJ1-1; a weak D match, TRBD1 (6 bases). CDR1 is SGHRS, CDR2 YFSETQ, per germline. V was trimmed by 2 bases and J by 5 bases, leaving 13 bases between them. The CDR3 spans 14 residues. The CDR3 reads CASSLAQGRTEAFF. The CDR3 DNA follows: TGCGCCAGCAGCTTAGCCCAGGGGAGGACTGAAGCTTTCTTT.

This chain uses TRBV2 with TRBJ2-1, with a tentative D call TRBD2 (5 bases). V was clipped by 1 base and J by 6 bases, with 13 bases between them. The CDR3 totals 15 residues. Looked up from germline, CDR1 is SNHLY and CDR2 is FYNNEI. DNA of the CDR3: TGTGCCAGCAGTGAAGAGGGTCTAGCAGGCAATGAGCAGTTCTTC. Translating gives CASSEEGLAGNEQFF.

Turning to this clone: The sample contains more than one DNA sequence encoding this CDR3. V gene TRBV9 combines with J gene TRBJ2-3; no clear D. This CDR3 is built from 11 residues. V was cut by 0 bases and J by 4 bases, with 0 bases left in between. Germline assignment: CDR1 SGDLS and CDR2 YYNGEE. The CDR3 DNA is TGTGCCAGCAGCGTAGCAGATACGCAGTATTTT. Amino acid sequence: CASSVADTQYF.

The chain employs TRBV6-5 and TRBJ2-3, with a tentative D call TRBD1 (6 bases). CDR3 length: 13 amino acids. Trimming stripped 6 bases from V and 0 bases from J, with 7 bases between. Germline values: CDR1 MNHEY, CDR2 SVGAGI. CDR3 protein: CASRGASTDTQYF. The CDR3, as DNA: TGTGCCAGCAGGGGGGCTAGCACAGATACGCAGTATTTT.

As to this clone: Other nucleotide sequences from this sample produce the same CDR3. The chain combines TRBV7-9 with TRBJ2-5; D is unclear. There are 11 residues in the CDR3. From germline, CDR1 is SEHNR and CDR2 FQNEAQ (reference sequence). The germline V and J ends were trimmed by 5 bases and 2 bases, with 3 bases remaining between them. CDR3: CASSPQETQYF. CDR3 coding DNA: TGTGCCAGCAGCCCGCAAGAGACCCAGTACTTC.

V gene TRBV6-2 or TRBV6-3 combines with J gene TRBJ2-3, with 9 bases fitting TRBD1. The trim removed 5 bases at V and 2 bases at J, leaving 5 bases unmatched. Germline V lookup: CDR1 MNHEY, CDR2 SVGEGT. The CDR3 covers 15 residues. In nucleotides, the CDR3 is TGTGCCAGCAGTGGGACAGGGCGAGTCACAGATACGCAGTATTTT. It specifies CASSGTGRVTDTQYF.

V usage is TRBV24-1 and J usage is TRBJ1-1, with TRBD1 matching 7 bases. CDR3 length: 14 amino acids. V lost 7 bases, J lost 1 base, and 5 bases stayed unmatched. The germline gives CDR1 KGHDR, CDR2 SFDVKD. The CDR3 reads CATSRDSGNTEAFF. The CDR3 DNA is TGTGCCACCAGCAGGGACAGCGGGAACACTGAAGCTTTCTTT.